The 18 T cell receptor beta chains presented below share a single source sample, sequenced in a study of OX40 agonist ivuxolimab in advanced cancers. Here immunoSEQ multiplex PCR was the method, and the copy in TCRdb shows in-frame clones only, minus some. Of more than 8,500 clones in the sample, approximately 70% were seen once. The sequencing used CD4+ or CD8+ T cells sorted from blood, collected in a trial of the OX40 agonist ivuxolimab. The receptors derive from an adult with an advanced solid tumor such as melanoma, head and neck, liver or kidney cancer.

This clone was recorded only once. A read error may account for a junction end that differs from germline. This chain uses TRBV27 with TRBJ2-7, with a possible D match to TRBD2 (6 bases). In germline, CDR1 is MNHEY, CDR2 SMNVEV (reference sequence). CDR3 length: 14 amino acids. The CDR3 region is CAGSHLPGAYEQYF. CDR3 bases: TGTGCCGGCAGCCACTTGCCGGGGGCCTACGAGCAGTACTTC.

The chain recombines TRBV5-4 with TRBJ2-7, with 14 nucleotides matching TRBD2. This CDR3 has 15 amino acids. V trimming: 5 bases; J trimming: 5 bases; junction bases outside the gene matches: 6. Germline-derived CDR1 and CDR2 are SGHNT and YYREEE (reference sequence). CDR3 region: CASREGTSGSHEQYF. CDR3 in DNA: TGTGCCAGCAGGGAAGGGACTAGCGGGAGCCACGAGCAGTACTTC.

The CDR3 coding sequence is TGTGCCAGCAGTTCCCCTCGGCGGGTGTTGGCTTTCTTT. It codes for CASSSPRRVLAFF. The chain uses TRBV28 and TRBJ1-1; D gene ambiguous. Germline lookup yields CDR1 MDHEN and CDR2 SYDVKM. CDR3 length equals 13 residues. Trimming stripped 4 bases from V and 11 bases from J, with 17 bases between.

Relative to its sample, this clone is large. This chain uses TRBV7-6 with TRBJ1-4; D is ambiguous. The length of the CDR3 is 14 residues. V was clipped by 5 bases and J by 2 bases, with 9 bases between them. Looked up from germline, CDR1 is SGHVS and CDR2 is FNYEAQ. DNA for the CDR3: TGTGCCAGCAGCCCCGGTGAGACTAATGAAAAACTGTTTTTT. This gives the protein CASSPGETNEKLFF.

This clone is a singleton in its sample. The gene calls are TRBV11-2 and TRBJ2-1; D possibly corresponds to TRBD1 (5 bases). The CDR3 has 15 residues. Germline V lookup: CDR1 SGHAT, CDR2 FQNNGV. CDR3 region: CVVGPRDSSYNEQFF. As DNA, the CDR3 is TGTGTCGTAGGACCCAGAGACAGCTCCTACAATGAGCAGTTCTTC.

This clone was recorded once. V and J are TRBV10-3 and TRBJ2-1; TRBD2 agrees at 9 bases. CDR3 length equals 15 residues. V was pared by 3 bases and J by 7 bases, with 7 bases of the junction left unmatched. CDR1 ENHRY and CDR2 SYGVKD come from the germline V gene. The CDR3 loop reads CAISEGGRAGNEQFF. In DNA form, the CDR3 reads TGTGCCATCAGTGAAGGCGGGAGGGCCGGGAATGAGCAGTTCTTC.

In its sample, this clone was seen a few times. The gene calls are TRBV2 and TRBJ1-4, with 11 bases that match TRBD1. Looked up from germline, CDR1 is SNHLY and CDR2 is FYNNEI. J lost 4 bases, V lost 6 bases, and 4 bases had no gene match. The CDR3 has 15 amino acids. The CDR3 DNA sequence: TGTGCCAGCAGCCCCGGGACAGGGGGTAATGAAAAACTGTTTTTT. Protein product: CASSPGTGGNEKLFF.

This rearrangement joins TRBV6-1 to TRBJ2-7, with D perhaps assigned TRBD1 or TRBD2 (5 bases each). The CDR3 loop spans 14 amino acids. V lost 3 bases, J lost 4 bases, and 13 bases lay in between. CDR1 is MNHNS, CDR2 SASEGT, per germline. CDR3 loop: CASSEDWGRYEQYF. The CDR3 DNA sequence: TGTGCCAGCAGTGAGGATTGGGGACGATACGAGCAGTACTTC.

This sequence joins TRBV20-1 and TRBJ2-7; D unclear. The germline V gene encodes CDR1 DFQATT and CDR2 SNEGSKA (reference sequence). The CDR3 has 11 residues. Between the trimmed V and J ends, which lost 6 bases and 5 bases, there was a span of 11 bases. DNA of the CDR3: TGCAGTGCAGTCGATGGTCACGAGCAGTACTTC. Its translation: CSAVDGHEQYF.

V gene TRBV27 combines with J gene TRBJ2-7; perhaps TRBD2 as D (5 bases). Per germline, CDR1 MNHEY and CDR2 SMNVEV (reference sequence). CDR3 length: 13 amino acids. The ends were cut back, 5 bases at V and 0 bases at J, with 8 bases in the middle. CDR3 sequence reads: CASSAGPSYEQYF. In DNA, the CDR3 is TGTGCCAGCAGTGCGGGCCCCTCCTACGAGCAGTACTTC.

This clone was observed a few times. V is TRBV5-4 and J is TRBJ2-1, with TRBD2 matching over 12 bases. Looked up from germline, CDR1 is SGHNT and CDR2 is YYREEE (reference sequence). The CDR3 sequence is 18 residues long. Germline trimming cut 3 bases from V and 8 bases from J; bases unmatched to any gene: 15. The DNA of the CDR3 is TGTGCCAGCAGCTCGGAGTTACTAGCGGGAGGTTCTTTGGATGAGCAGTTCTTC. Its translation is CASSSELLAGGSLDEQFF.

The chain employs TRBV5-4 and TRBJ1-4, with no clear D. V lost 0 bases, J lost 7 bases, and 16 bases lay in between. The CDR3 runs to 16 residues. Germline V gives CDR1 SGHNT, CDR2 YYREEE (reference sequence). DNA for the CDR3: TGTGCCAGCAGCTTGGCGGCAGCCGGGCGGACTGAAAAACTGTTTTTT. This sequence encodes CASSLAAAGRTEKLFF.

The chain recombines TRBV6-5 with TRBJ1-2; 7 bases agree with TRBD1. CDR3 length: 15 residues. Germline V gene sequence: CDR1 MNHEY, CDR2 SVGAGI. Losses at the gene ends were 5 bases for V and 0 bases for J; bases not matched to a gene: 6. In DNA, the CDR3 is TGTGCCAGCAGTAACCGACAGGGAGCTAACTATGGCTACACCTTC. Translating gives CASSNRQGANYGYTF.

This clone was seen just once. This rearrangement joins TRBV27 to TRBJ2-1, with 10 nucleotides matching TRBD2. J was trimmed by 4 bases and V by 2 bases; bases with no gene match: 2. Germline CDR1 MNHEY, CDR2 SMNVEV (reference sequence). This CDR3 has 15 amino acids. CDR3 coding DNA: TGTGCCAGCAGTTTAGGGACTAGCGCTTACAATGAGCAGTTCTTC. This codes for CASSLGTSAYNEQFF.

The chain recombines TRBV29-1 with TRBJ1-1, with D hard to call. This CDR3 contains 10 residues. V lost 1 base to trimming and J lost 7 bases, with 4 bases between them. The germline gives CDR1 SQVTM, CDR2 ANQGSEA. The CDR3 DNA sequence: TGCAGCGTTGAAGGCCTTGAAGCTTTCTTT. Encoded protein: CSVEGLEAFF. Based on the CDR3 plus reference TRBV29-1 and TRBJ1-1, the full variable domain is SAVISQKPSRDICQRGTSLTIQCQVDSQVTMMFWYRQQPGQSLTLIATANQGSEATYESGFVIDKFPISRPNLTFSTLTVSNMSPEDSSIYLCSVEGLEAFFGQGTRLTVV.

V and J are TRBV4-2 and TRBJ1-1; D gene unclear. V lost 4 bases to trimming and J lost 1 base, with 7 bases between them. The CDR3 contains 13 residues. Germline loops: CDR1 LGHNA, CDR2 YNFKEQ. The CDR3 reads CASSLPGNTEAFF. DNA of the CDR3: TGTGCCAGCAGCCTGCCAGGGAACACTGAAGCTTTCTTT.

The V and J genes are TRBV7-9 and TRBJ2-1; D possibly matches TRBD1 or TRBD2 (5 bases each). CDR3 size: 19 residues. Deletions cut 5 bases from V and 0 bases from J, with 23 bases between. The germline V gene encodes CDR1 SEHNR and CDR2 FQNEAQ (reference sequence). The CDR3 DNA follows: TGTGCCAGCAGCCCCTGGGGCGACACGGGATCAAGCTCCTACAATGAGCAGTTCTTC. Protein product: CASSPWGDTGSSSYNEQFF.

CDR3 residues: CASSGLGVHNYGYTF. As DNA, the CDR3 is TGTGCCAGCAGCGGGCTGGGGGTCCATAACTATGGCTACACCTTC. The V gene is TRBV7-9, the J gene TRBJ1-2; tentative D call: TRBD1 (5 bases). The CDR3 has 15 amino acids. From germline, CDR1 is SEHNR and CDR2 FQNEAQ (reference sequence). Trimming cost V 5 bases and J 1 base, with 14 bases left between them.